This T cell receptor beta chain was sequenced during a study of cytomegalovirus exposure and HLA in healthy donors. On this clone: No antigen is known for it.

Study-level findings and limits: Specific recognition of CMV antigens was confirmed in vitro for a few chains (all CMV-associated). Cytomegalovirus status was reportedly diagnosed by the classifier with high specificity and sensitivity. For most TCR sequences rarity was the rule, although some public TCRs occurred in many donors. Associated with cytomegalovirus, according to the listing, were 150 to 200 TCR beta chains.

The ends lost 0 bases at V and 5 bases at J; junction bases unmatched: 8. Germline values: CDR1 SGHRS, CDR2 YFSETQ. The CDR3 is 16 residues long. Produced via immunoSEQ multiplex PCR; TCRdb's table is partial and in-frame only. The table shows about 64,000 clones, with 95% occurring only once. What was sequenced was PBMCs. The rearrangement links TRBV5-1 to TRBJ2-5; the match to TRBD2 covers 9 bases. This clonotype was obtained from a woman in her late teens or twenties in good health and CMV-seropositive. CDR3 in amino acids: CASSLGLAGMGETQYF. The CDR3 DNA sequence: TGCGCCAGCAGCTTGGGCCTAGCGGGGATGGGTGAGACCCAGTACTTC. Using reference TRBV5-1 and TRBJ2-5 for the parts outside the CDR3, the full variable domain is KAGVTQTPRYLIKTRGQQVTLSCSPISGHRSVSWYQQTPGQGLQFLFEYFSETQRNKGNFPGRFSGRQFSNSRSEMNVSTLELGDSALYLCASSLGLAGMGETQYFGPGTRLLVL.